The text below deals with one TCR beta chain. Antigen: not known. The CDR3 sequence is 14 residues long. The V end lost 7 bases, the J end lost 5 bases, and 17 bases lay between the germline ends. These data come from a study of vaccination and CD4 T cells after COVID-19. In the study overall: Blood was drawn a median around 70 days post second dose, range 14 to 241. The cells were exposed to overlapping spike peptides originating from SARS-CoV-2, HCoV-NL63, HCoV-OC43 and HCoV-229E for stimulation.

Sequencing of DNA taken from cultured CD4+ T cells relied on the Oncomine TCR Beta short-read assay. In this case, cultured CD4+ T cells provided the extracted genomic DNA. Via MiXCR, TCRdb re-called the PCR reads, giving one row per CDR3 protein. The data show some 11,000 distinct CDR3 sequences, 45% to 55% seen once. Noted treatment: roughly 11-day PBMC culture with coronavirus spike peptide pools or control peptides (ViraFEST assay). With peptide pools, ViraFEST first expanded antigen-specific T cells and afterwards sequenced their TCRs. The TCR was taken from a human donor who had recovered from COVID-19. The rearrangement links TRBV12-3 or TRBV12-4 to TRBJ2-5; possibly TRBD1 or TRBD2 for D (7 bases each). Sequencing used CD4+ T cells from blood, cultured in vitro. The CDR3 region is CASTSRGGLETQYF. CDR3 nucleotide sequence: TGTGCCAGCACCTCCAGGGGGGGGTTGGAGACCCAGTACTTC.